Listed below are T cell receptor beta chains from one sample, sequenced in a study of blood T cell repertoires in COVID-19. Sequencing used immunoSEQ multiplex PCR; TCRdb keeps in-frame clones, though not all of them. Of roughly 82,000 clones detected, almost 85% appear once; the ten largest clones hold under 11%. Sequencing was done on a sample of peripheral blood. The source is a man aged 60 to 75 with acute or convalescent COVID-19. The CDR3 runs from the conserved cysteine through the conserved F or W. Each record gives: V gene, J gene, clone size, D gene, CDR3 DNA, CDR3 protein. A D gene is named only where the DNA matches it firmly. The size of a clone is reported for some rows only, either as once, few or many, or as a class for expanded clones.

V gene: TRBV5-4; J gene: TRBJ1-2; clone size: NA; D gene: NA; CDR3 DNA: TGTGCCAGCAGCTTAGACCTCGTAGCTCTCTATGGCTACACCTTC; CDR3 protein: CASSLDLVALYGYTF
V gene: TRBV20-1; J gene: TRBJ1-4; clone size: NA; D gene: TRBD1; CDR3 DNA: TGCAGTGCCGGGACAGCCGAAAAACTGTTTTTT; CDR3 protein: CSAGTAEKLFF
V gene: TRBV20-1; J gene: TRBJ1-1; clone size: NA; D gene: TRBD1; CDR3 DNA: TGCAGGGGGACAGGAAACACTGAAGCTTTCTTT; CDR3 protein: CRGTGNTEAFF
V gene: TRBV7-2; J gene: TRBJ2-5; clone size: NA; D gene: TRBD1; CDR3 DNA: TGTGCCAGCAGCTTAGTGGGCACAGGGGTTCGGGAGACCCAGTACTTC; CDR3 protein: CASSLVGTGVRETQYF
V gene: TRBV7-8; J gene: TRBJ1-5; clone size: NA; D gene: NA; CDR3 DNA: TGTGCCAGCAGCTCGAGAGGGGGAAATAGCAATCAGCCCCAGCATTTT; CDR3 protein: CASSSRGGNSNQPQHF
V gene: TRBV7-2; J gene: TRBJ2-5; clone size: many; D gene: NA; CDR3 DNA: TGTGCCAGCAGCTTAGGAGCGGGCCGGGAGACCCAGTACTTC; CDR3 protein: CASSLGAGRETQYF
V gene: TRBV28; J gene: TRBJ2-3; clone size: NA; D gene: NA; CDR3 DNA: TGTGCCAGCAGTTCGACTACAGATACGCAGTATTTT; CDR3 protein: CASSSTTDTQYF
V gene: TRBV5-4; J gene: TRBJ2-2; clone size: once; D gene: NA; CDR3 DNA: TGTGCCAGCAGCTTGGACGGCAGGGGAAACGGGGAGCTGTTTTTT; CDR3 protein: CASSLDGRGNGELFF
V gene: TRBV4-2; J gene: TRBJ1-3; clone size: once; D gene: NA; CDR3 DNA: TGTGCCAGCAGCCAAGAAATGCAGGGACTAGGTGAGCGAAACACCATATATTTT; CDR3 protein: CASSQEMQGLGERNTIYF
V gene: TRBV3-1/TRBV3-2; J gene: TRBJ2-5; clone size: few; D gene: TRBD1; CDR3 DNA: TGTGCCAGCAGCCACCCCCGGGACAGGGGCCAAGAGACCCAGTACTTC; CDR3 protein: CASSHPRDRGQETQYF
V gene: TRBV5-1; J gene: TRBJ1-1; clone size: NA; D gene: TRBD1; CDR3 DNA: TGCGCCAGCAGCCCTCGGGGACAGACCGGGGACACTGAAGCTTTCTTT; CDR3 protein: CASSPRGQTGDTEAFF
V gene: TRBV9; J gene: TRBJ2-5; clone size: NA; D gene: TRBD1; CDR3 DNA: TGTGCCAGCAGCGTAGGAGGGGGCAGTGAGACCCAGTACTTC; CDR3 protein: CASSVGGGSETQYF
V gene: TRBV5-4; J gene: TRBJ2-1; clone size: NA; D gene: NA; CDR3 DNA: TGTGCCAGCAGCCCCTCCACAGGGTACAATGAGCAGTTCTTC; CDR3 protein: CASSPSTGYNEQFF
V gene: TRBV24-1; J gene: TRBJ1-1; clone size: few; D gene: NA; CDR3 DNA: TGTGCCACCAGTGATCTCAACCCGGGGGACACTGAAGCTTTCTTT; CDR3 protein: CATSDLNPGDTEAFF
V gene: TRBV2; J gene: TRBJ2-2; clone size: NA; D gene: TRBD1; CDR3 DNA: TGTGCCAGCAGTGTCGCGGCTACAGGGGGATATACCGGGGAGCTGTTTTTT; CDR3 protein: CASSVAATGGYTGELFF
V gene: TRBV28; J gene: TRBJ1-2; clone size: NA; D gene: NA; CDR3 DNA: TGTGCCAGCAGTTCAGGGTCTGGTGGCTACACCTTC; CDR3 protein: CASSSGSGGYTF
V gene: TRBV4-3; J gene: TRBJ1-2; clone size: NA; D gene: TRBD1; CDR3 DNA: TGCGCCAGCAGCCCACAGGGGACTCGGAGCTACACCTTC; CDR3 protein: CASSPQGTRSYTF
V gene: TRBV3-1/TRBV3-2; J gene: TRBJ1-6; clone size: NA; D gene: TRBD1; CDR3 DNA: TGTGCCAGCAGCCAAGCTGAGACAGGGTACTCACCCCTCCACTTT; CDR3 protein: CASSQAETGYSPLHF
V gene: TRBV4-1; J gene: TRBJ2-2; clone size: NA; D gene: NA; CDR3 DNA: TGCGCCAGCAGCCCGCGAGCGACAGAGAACACCGGGGAGCTGTTTTTT; CDR3 protein: CASSPRATENTGELFF
V gene: TRBV6-2/TRBV6-3; J gene: TRBJ2-3; clone size: NA; D gene: NA; CDR3 DNA: TGTGCCAGCAGTTCGGGTACGCAGTATTTT; CDR3 protein: CASSSGTQYF
V gene: TRBV3-1/TRBV3-2; J gene: TRBJ2-5; clone size: NA; D gene: TRBD2; CDR3 DNA: TGTGCCAGCAGCCAAGTTGCGCTAGCGGGGTACCAAGAGACCCAGTACTTC; CDR3 protein: CASSQVALAGYQETQYF
V gene: TRBV7-9; J gene: TRBJ1-2; clone size: NA; D gene: NA; CDR3 DNA: TGTGCCAGCAGCTTAGCGAGGGAAAATGGCTACACCTTC; CDR3 protein: CASSLARENGYTF
V gene: TRBV5-1; J gene: TRBJ2-7; clone size: few; D gene: TRBD1; CDR3 DNA: TGCGCCAGCAGCATTGACAGGGTCGAGCAGTACTTC; CDR3 protein: CASSIDRVEQYF
V gene: TRBV7-2; J gene: TRBJ1-5; clone size: NA; D gene: NA; CDR3 DNA: TGTGCCAGCAGCTTAGACCGGGGTAGTCAGCCCCAGCATTTT; CDR3 protein: CASSLDRGSQPQHF
V gene: TRBV28; J gene: TRBJ1-2; clone size: NA; D gene: TRBD1; CDR3 DNA: TGTGCCAGCAGTTTACCCCGACAGGGAGTGGGCTACACCTTC; CDR3 protein: CASSLPRQGVGYTF
V gene: TRBV6-4; J gene: TRBJ2-7; clone size: few; D gene: TRBD2; CDR3 DNA: TGTGCCAGCAGTGTGGAAGCGGGAGCTGCCGACGAGCAGTACTTC; CDR3 protein: CASSVEAGAADEQYF
V gene: TRBV7-9; J gene: TRBJ1-1; clone size: once; D gene: TRBD1; CDR3 DNA: TGTGCCAGCAGCTCCACAGGGGAGACTGAAGCTTTCTTT; CDR3 protein: CASSSTGETEAFF
V gene: TRBV4-2; J gene: TRBJ1-1; clone size: NA; D gene: NA; CDR3 DNA: TGTGCCAGCAGCCAAGAGAACAGGAACACTGAAGCTTTCTTT; CDR3 protein: CASSQENRNTEAFF
V gene: TRBV4-1; J gene: TRBJ2-2; clone size: NA; D gene: NA; CDR3 DNA: TGCGCCAGCAGCCAAGGTAATAGCGCAACCGGGGAGCTGTTTTTT; CDR3 protein: CASSQGNSATGELFF
V gene: TRBV6-2/TRBV6-3; J gene: TRBJ2-7; clone size: NA; D gene: TRBD2; CDR3 DNA: TGTGCCAGCAGTTACAGCGGGAGGGCCTACGAGCAGTACTTC; CDR3 protein: CASSYSGRAYEQYF
V gene: TRBV2; J gene: TRBJ1-1; clone size: NA; D gene: TRBD1; CDR3 DNA: TGTGCCAGATGGGACAGGAACACTGAAGCTTTCTTT; CDR3 protein: CARWDRNTEAFF
V gene: TRBV3-1/TRBV3-2; J gene: TRBJ2-7; clone size: NA; D gene: NA; CDR3 DNA: TGTGCCAGCAGCCAAGGGGGGCAACGAGGAGATCCCTACGAGCAGTACTTC; CDR3 protein: CASSQGGQRGDPYEQYF
V gene: TRBV19; J gene: TRBJ2-3; clone size: NA; D gene: NA; CDR3 DNA: TGTGCCAGTAGTCTCCAGGGACAAACGGATACTAGCACAGATACGCAGTATTTT; CDR3 protein: CASSLQGQTDTSTDTQYF
V gene: TRBV18; J gene: TRBJ2-1; clone size: once; D gene: TRBD2; CDR3 DNA: TGTGCCAGCTCACCTGGGACTAGCGGGATTAATGAGCAGTTCTTC; CDR3 protein: CASSPGTSGINEQFF
V gene: TRBV6-6; J gene: TRBJ1-1; clone size: NA; D gene: NA; CDR3 DNA: TGTGCCAGCAGCCGACAAGGAGGGGCCGGGAACACTGAAGCTTTCTTT; CDR3 protein: CASSRQGGAGNTEAFF
V gene: TRBV19; J gene: TRBJ2-5; clone size: NA; D gene: TRBD1; CDR3 DNA: TGTGCCAGTGCTCCGGGACAGGCATGGGAGACCCAGTACTTC; CDR3 protein: CASAPGQAWETQYF
V gene: TRBV6-5; J gene: TRBJ2-1; clone size: NA; D gene: NA; CDR3 DNA: TGTGCCAGCAGTTACGCCACACGGGGCAATGAGCAGTTCTTC; CDR3 protein: CASSYATRGNEQFF
V gene: TRBV9; J gene: TRBJ2-3; clone size: NA; D gene: NA; CDR3 DNA: TGTGCCAGCAGCGTAGCTGGGGGGAAGGGCTCCACAGATACGCAGTATTTT; CDR3 protein: CASSVAGGKGSTDTQYF
V gene: TRBV7-2; J gene: TRBJ2-2; clone size: NA; D gene: NA; CDR3 DNA: TGTGCCAGCACTCCCCCCCCCGGGGAGCTGTTTTTT; CDR3 protein: CASTPPPGELFF
V gene: TRBV10-3; J gene: TRBJ1-1; clone size: few; D gene: TRBD1; CDR3 DNA: TGTGCCATCAGGGACAGGGGGTTCGGTGTTGAAGCTTTCTTT; CDR3 protein: CAIRDRGFGVEAFF
V gene: TRBV28; J gene: TRBJ2-7; clone size: NA; D gene: TRBD1; CDR3 DNA: TGTGCCAGCAGCACAGGGGCCGAGCAGTACTTC; CDR3 protein: CASSTGAEQYF
V gene: TRBV2; J gene: TRBJ2-1; clone size: NA; D gene: TRBD2; CDR3 DNA: TGTGCCAGCACCGGACTAGCGGACTACAATGAGCAGTTCTTC; CDR3 protein: CASTGLADYNEQFF
V gene: TRBV7-2; J gene: TRBJ2-6; clone size: once; D gene: NA; CDR3 DNA: TGTGCCAGCAGCTTAATCCACTCTGGGGCCAACGTCCTGACTTTC; CDR3 protein: CASSLIHSGANVLTF
V gene: TRBV7-9; J gene: TRBJ1-1; clone size: NA; D gene: NA; CDR3 DNA: TGTGCCAGCAGCCTTAAGACACCGAACACTGAAGCTTTCTTT; CDR3 protein: CASSLKTPNTEAFF
V gene: TRBV14; J gene: TRBJ1-1; clone size: NA; D gene: NA; CDR3 DNA: TGTGCCAGCAGCCCCCGCTGGCAGGCGAACACTGAAGCTTTCTTT; CDR3 protein: CASSPRWQANTEAFF